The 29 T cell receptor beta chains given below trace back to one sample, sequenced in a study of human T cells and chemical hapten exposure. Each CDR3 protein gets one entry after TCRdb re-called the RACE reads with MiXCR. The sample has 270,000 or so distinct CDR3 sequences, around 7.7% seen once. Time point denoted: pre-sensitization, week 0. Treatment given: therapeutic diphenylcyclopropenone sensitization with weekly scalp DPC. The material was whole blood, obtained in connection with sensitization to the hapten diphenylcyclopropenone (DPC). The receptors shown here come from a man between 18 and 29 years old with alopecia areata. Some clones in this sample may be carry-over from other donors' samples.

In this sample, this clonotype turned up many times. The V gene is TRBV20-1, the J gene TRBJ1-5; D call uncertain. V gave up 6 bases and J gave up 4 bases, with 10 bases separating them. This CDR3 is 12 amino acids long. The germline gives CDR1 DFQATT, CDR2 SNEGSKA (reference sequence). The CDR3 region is CSAQDGNQPQHF. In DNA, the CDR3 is TGCAGTGCCCAGGACGGTAATCAGCCCCAGCATTTT.

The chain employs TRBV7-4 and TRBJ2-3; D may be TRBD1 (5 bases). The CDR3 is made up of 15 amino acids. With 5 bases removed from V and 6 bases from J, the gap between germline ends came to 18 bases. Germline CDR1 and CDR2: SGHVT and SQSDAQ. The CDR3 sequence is CASSPFPGPPDTQYF. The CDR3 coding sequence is TGTGCCAGCAGCCCCTTTCCAGGGCCCCCCGATACGCAGTATTTT. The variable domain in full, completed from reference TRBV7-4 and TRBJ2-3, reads GAGVSQSPRYKVAKRGRDVALRCDSISGHVTLYWYRQTLGQGSEVLTYSQSDAQRDKSGRPSGRFSAERPERSVSTLKIQRTEQGDSAVYLCASSPFPGPPDTQYFGPGTRLTVL.

The CDR3: CASSLQGFNEQFF. For the CDR3, the DNA is TGTGCCAGCAGTTTGCAGGGGTTTAATGAGCAGTTCTTC. This sequence joins TRBV12-3 or TRBV12-4 and TRBJ2-1; D perhaps matches TRBD1 (6 bases). The CDR3 consists of 13 residues. Trimming cost V 3 bases and J 7 bases, with 10 bases left between them.

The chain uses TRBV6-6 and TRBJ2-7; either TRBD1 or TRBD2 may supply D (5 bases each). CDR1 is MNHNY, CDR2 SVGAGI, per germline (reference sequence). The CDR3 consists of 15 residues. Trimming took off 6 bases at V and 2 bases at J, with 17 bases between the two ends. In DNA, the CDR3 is TGTGCCAGCAGCAAGGGTGGGGGTTCGACCTACGAGCAGTACTTC. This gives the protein CASSKGGGSTYEQYF.

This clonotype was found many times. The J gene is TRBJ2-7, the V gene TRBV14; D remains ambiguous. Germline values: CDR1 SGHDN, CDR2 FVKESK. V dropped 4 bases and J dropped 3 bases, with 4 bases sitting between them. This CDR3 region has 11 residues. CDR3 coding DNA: TGTGCCAGCAGCCGGGGCTACGAGCAGTACGTC. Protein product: CASSRGYEQYV.

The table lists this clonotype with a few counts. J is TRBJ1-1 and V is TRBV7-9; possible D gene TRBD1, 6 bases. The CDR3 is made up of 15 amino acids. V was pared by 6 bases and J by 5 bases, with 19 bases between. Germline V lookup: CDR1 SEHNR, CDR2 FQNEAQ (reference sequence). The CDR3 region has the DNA TGTGCCAGCAGTTCCCCCCGGGGGGCTGGGACTGAAGCTTTCTTT. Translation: CASSSPRGAGTEAFF.

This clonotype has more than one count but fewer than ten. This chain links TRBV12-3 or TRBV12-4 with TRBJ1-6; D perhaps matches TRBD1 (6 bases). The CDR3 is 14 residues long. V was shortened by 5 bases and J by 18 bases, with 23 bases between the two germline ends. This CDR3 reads CASSQSEWSGTPHF. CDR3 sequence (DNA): TGTGCCAGCAGTCAAAGCGAATGGTCCGGGACACCCCACTTT.

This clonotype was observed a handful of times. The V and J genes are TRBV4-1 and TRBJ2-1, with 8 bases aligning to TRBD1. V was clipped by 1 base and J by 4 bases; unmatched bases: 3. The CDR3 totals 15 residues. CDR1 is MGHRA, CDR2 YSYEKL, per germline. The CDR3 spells CASSQGTGRYNEQFF. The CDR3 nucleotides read TGCGCCAGCAGCCAAGGGACAGGGCGGTACAATGAGCAGTTCTTC.

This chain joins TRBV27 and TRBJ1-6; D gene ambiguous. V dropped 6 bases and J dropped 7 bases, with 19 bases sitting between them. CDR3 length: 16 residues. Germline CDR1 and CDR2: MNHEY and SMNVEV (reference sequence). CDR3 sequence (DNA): TGTGCCAGCAGATCTTATCTCCGGGATGTAAATTCACCCCTCCACTTT. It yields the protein CASRSYLRDVNSPLHF.

The CDR3 coding sequence is TGTGCCAGCAGCTCGACTAAACAGGGATGGCACACAGATACGCAGTATTTT. Its translation: CASSSTKQGWHTDTQYF. The chain is built from TRBV7-2 and TRBJ2-3, with D possibly TRBD1 on 6 matching bases. Per the germline V gene, CDR1 is SGHTA and CDR2 is FQGNSA. This CDR3 has 17 residues. Trimming cost V 4 bases and J 2 bases, with 19 bases left between them.

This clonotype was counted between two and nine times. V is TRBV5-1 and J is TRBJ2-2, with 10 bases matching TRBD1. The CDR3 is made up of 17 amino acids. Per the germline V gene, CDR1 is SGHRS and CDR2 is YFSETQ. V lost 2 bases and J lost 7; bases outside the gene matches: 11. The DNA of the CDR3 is TGCGCCAGCAGCTTAAACCGGGACAGGGGAACAGGCGGGGAGCTGTTTTTT. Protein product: CASSLNRDRGTGGELFF. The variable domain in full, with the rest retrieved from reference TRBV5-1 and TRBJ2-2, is KAGVTQTPRYLIKTRGQQVTLSCSPISGHRSVSWYQQTPGQGLQFLFEYFSETQRNKGNFPGRFSGRQFSNSRSEMNVSTLELGDSALYLCASSLNRDRGTGGELFFGEGSRLTVL.

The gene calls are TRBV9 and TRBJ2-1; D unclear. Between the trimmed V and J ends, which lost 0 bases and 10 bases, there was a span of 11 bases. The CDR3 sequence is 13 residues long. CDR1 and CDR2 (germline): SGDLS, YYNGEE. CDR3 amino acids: CASSVEMIGEQFF. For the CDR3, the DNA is TGTGCCAGCAGCGTAGAAATGATCGGGGAGCAGTTCTTC.

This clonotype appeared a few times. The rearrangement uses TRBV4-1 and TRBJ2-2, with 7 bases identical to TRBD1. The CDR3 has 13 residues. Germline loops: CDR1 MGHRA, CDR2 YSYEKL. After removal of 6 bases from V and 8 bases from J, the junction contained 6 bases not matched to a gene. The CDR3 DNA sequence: TGCGCCAGCAGGGATACAGGGGCGGGGGAGCTGTTTTTT. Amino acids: CASRDTGAGELFF.

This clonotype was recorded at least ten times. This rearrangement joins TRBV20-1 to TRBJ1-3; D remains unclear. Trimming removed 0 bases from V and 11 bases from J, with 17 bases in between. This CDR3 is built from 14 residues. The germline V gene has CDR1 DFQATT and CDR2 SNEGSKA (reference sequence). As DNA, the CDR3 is TGCAGTGCTAGAGATTCGACACGCGAACTCGCCATATATTTT. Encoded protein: CSARDSTRELAIYF.

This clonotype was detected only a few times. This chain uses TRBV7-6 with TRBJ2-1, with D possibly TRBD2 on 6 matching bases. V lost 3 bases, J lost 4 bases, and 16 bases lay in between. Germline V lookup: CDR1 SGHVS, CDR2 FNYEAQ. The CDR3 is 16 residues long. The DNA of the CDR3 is TGTGCCAGCAGCTTGGGTGGAGGGAGGCAATACAATGAGCAGTTCTTC. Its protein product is CASSLGGGRQYNEQFF.

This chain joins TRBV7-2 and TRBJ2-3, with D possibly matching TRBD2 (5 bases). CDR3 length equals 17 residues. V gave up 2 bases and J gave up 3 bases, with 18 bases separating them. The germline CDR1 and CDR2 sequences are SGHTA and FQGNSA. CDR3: CASSLFLGMEVTDTQYF. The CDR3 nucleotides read TGTGCCAGCAGCTTATTCTTGGGTATGGAGGTGACAGATACGCAGTATTTT.

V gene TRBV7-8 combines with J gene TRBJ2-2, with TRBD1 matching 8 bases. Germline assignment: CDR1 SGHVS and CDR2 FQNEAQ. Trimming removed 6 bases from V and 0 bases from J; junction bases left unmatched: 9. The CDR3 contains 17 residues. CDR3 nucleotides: TGTGCCAGCAGACCGGGACAGGTCCTCGCGAACACCGGGGAGCTGTTTTTT. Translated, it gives CASRPGQVLANTGELFF.

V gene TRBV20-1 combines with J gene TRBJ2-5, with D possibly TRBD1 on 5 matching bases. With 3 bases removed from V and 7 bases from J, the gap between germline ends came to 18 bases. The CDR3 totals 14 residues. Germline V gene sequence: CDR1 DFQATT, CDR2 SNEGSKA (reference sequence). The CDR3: CSARGPLVLGTQYF. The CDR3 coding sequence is TGCAGTGCTAGGGGGCCGCTGGTTTTGGGGACCCAGTACTTC.

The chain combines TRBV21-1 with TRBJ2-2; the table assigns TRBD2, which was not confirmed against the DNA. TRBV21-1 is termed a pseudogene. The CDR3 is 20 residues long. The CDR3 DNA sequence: TGTGCCAGCAGCGCAATAATAGAACACCGCGGGTCCGCGAACACCGGGGAGCTGTTTTTT. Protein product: CASSAIIEHRGSANTGELFF.

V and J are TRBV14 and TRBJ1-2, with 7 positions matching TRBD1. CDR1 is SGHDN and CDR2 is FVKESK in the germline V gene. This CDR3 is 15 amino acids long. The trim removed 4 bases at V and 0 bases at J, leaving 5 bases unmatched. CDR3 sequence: CASSRLTGTNYGYTF. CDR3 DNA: TGTGCCAGCAGCCGGCTGACAGGGACTAACTATGGCTACACCTTC.

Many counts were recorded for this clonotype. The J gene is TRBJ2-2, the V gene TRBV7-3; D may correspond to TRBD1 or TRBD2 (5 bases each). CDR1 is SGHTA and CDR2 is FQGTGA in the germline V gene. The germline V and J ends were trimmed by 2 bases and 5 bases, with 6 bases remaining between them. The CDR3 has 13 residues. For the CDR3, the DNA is TGTGCCAGCAGCTTAGAGGGGACCGGGGAGCTGTTTTTT. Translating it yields CASSLEGTGELFF.

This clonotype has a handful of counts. The CDR3 is CASLGPGQGLQETQYF. The CDR3 DNA is TGTGCCAGCTTAGGACCGGGACAGGGACTCCAAGAGACCCAGTACTTC. The rearrangement uses TRBV6-2 or TRBV6-3 and TRBJ2-5, with TRBD1 matching over 9 bases. CDR1 MNHEY and CDR2 SVGEGT come from the germline V gene. The CDR3 contains 16 residues. Losses at the gene ends were 8 bases for V and 1 base for J; bases not matched to a gene: 11.

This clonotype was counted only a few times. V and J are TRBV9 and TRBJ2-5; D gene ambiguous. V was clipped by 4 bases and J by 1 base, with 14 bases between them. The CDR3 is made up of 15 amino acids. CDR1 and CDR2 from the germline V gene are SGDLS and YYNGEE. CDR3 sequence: CASSLRTAAQETQYF. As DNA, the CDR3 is TGTGCCAGCAGCCTCCGGACGGCCGCCCAAGAGACCCAGTACTTC.

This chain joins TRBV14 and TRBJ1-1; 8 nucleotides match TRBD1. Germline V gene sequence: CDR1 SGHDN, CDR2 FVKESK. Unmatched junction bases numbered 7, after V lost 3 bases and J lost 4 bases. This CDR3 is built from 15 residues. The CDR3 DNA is TGTGCCAGCAGCCAGGCAGGGGGCTTCGGCACTGAAGCTTTCTTT. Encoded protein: CASSQAGGFGTEAFF.

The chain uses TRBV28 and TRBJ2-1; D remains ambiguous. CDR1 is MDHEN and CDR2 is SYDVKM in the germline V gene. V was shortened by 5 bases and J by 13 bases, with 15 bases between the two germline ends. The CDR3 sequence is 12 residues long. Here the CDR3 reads CASSPGERSQFF. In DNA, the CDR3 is TGTGCCAGCAGTCCAGGAGAACGGTCACAGTTCTTC.

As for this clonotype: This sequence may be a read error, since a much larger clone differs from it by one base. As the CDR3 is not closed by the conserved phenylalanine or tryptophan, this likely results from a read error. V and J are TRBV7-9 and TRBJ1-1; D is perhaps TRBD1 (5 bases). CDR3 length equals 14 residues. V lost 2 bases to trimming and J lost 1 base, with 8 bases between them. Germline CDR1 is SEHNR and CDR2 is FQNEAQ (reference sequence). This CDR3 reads CASSLQGENTEAFL. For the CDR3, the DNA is TGTGCCAGCAGCTTACAGGGAGAGAACACTGAAGCTTTCTTA.

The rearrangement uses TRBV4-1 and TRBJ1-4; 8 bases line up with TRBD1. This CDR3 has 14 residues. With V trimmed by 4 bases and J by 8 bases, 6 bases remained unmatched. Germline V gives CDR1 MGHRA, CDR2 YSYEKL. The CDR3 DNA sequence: TGCGCCAGCAGCCCTGACAGGGGCCGGGAAAAACTGTTTTTT. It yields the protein CASSPDRGREKLFF.

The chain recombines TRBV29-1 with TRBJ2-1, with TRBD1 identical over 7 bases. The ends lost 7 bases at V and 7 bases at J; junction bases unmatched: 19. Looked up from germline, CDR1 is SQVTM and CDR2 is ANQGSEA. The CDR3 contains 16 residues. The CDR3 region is CSALGAQGEVWNEQFF. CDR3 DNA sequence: TGCAGCGCCCTTGGCGCGCAGGGGGAAGTGTGGAATGAGCAGTTCTTC.

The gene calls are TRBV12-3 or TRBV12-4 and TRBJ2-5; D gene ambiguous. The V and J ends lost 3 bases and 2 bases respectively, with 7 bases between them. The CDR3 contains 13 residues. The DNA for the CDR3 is TGTGCCAGCAGTTTTAAGGCTCAAGAGACCCAGTACTTC. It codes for CASSFKAQETQYF.